This TCR beta chain was captured by sequencing in a study of blood T cell repertoires in COVID-19. Per the authors' pipeline: Amplification from reference gene primers served as the basis for estimated nucleated cell counts. Sequencing was performed with immunoSEQ multiplex PCR; in TCRdb, only in-frame clones are kept and a portion is missing. V and J calls and clone size are as listed in that table; D and trimming were resolved from the DNA. The table records under 150,000 clones, 70% to 90% of them present only once. The sequence derives from a woman aged 70-85 years who had recovered from COVID-19. Sequencing was carried out using peripheral blood.

The DNA for the CDR3 is TGTGCCAGCTCCACTGGGGCGGGAGGGGAGCAGTTCTTC. This gives the protein CASSTGAGGEQFF. The chain is built from TRBV18 and TRBJ2-1, with 9 bases that match TRBD2. The trim removed 6 bases at V and 10 bases at J, leaving 7 bases unmatched. Germline V gene data show CDR1 as KGHSH and CDR2 as LQKENI. The CDR3 runs 13 residues.